These 2 T cell receptor beta chains originate from one sample sequenced in a study of early T cells in non-severe SARS-CoV-2 infection (dated by TCRdb to about 2021). Library preparation used 5' RACE. Data came from a NextSeq 500. TCRdb ran its own pipeline on the public reads, namely fastp trimming at Q25 and MiXCR clone calling, and kept in-frame beta chains. Each CDR3 protein appears once, grouped with its most common genes and DNA. Counted in this sample were around 86,000 distinct CDR3 sequences; roughly 14% of them appeared once. Approximately 0.54% of the sample rests with the top ten. Sample: whole blood. These receptors were taken from an adult who was a healthcare worker with PCR-confirmed SARS-CoV-2 infection or an uninfected control (not recorded which).

This clonotype was detected only a few times. The rearrangement uses TRBV6-2 or TRBV6-3 and TRBJ2-1; 10 bases map to TRBD2. The germline CDR1 and CDR2 sequences are MNHEY and SVGEGT. After removal of 7 bases from V and 7 bases from J, the junction contained 13 bases not matched to a gene. This CDR3 contains 16 residues. The CDR3 is CASKLRDAAGGNEQFF. The CDR3 bases are TGTGCCAGCAAGCTTCGGGACGCAGCGGGGGGGAATGAGCAGTTCTTC.

The chain uses TRBV4-1 and TRBJ1-6; D is unresolved. CDR3 length: 15 amino acids. V was clipped by 0 bases and J by 10 bases, with 13 bases between them. The germline gives CDR1 MGHRA, CDR2 YSYEKL. The CDR3 DNA reads TGCGCCAGCAGCCAAGATCGGGGATCGCCCTCACCCCTCCACTTT. As protein: CASSQDRGSPSPLHF.